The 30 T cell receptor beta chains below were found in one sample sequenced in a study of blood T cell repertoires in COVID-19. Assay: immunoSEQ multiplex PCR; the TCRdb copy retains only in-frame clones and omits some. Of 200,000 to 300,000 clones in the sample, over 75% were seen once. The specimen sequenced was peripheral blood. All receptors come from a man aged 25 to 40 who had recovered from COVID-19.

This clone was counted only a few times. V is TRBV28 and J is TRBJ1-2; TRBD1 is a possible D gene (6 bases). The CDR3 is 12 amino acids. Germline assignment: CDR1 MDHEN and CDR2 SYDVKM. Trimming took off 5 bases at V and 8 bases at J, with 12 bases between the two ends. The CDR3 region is CASSNRELGYTF. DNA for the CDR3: TGTGCCAGCAGTAACAGGGAATTGGGCTACACCTTC.

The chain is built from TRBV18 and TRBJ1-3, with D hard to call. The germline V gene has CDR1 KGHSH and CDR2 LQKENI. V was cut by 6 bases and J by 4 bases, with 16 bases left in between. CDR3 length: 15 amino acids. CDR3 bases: TGTGCCAGCTCGACCACGGAGACGCTCGGAAACACCATATATTTT. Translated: CASSTTETLGNTIYF.

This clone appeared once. The CDR3: CASSHQRGLYGYTF. CDR3 bases: TGCGCCAGCAGCCACCAAAGGGGATTATATGGCTACACCTTC. V and J are TRBV4-1 and TRBJ1-2, with a tentative D call TRBD1 (5 bases). CDR3 length equals 14 residues. Germline values: CDR1 MGHRA, CDR2 YSYEKL. Deletions cut 3 bases from V and 5 bases from J, with 13 bases between.

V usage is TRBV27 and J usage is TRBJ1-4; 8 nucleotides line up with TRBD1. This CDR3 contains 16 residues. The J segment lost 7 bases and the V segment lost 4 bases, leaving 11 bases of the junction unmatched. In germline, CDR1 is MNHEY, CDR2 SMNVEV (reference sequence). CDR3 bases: TGTGCCAGCAGTTCTACTCGGACAGGGAGTGGTGAAAAACTGTTTTTT. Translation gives CASSSTRTGSGEKLFF.

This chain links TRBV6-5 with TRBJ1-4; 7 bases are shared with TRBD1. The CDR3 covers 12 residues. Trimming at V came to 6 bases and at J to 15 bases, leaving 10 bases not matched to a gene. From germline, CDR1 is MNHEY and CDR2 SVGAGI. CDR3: CASSHETGKVFF. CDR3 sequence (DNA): TGTGCCAGCAGCCATGAGACAGGGAAGGTGTTTTTT.

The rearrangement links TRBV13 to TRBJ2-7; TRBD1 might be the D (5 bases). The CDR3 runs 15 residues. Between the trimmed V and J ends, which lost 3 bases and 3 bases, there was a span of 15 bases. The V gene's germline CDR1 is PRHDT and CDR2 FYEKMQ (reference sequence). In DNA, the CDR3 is TGTGCCAGCAGCTTGTCTGGGTCAGGGTTCTACGAGCAGTACTTC. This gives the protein CASSLSGSGFYEQYF.

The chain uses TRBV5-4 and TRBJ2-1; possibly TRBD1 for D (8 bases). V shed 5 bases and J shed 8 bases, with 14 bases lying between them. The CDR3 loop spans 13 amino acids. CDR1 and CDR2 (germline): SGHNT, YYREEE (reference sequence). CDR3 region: CASRTQGGDEQFF. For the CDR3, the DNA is TGTGCCAGCAGGACACAGGGGGGGGATGAGCAGTTCTTC.

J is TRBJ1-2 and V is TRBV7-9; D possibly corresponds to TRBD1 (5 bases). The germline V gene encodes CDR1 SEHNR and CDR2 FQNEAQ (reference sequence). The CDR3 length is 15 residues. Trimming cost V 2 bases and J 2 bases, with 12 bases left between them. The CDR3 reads CASSLNPGPNYGYTF. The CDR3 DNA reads TGTGCCAGCAGCTTAAATCCAGGGCCGAACTATGGCTACACCTTC.

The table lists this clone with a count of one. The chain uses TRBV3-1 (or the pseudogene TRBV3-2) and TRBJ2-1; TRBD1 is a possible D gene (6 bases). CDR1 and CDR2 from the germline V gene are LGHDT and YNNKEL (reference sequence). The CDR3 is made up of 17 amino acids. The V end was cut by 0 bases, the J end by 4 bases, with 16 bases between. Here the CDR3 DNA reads TGTGCCAGCAGCCAAGATCTCGCCTCGAGGGGGTACAATGAGCAGTTCTTC. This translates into CASSQDLASRGYNEQFF.

The CDR3 sequence: CASSYTAGAEKLFF. The CDR3 region has the DNA TGTGCCAGCAGTTACACGGCAGGGGCGGAAAAACTGTTTTTT. The gene calls are TRBV6-2 or TRBV6-3 and TRBJ1-4, with D possibly TRBD1 on 6 matching bases. The CDR3 extends over 14 amino acids. V was shortened by 2 bases and J by 8 bases, with 12 bases between the two germline ends. The germline gives CDR1 MNHEY, CDR2 SVGEGT.

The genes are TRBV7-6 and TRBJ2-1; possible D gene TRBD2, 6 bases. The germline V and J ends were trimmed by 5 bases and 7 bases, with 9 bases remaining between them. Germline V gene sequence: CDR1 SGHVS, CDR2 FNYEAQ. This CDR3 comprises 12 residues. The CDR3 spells CASSRGMNEQFF. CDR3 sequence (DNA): TGTGCCAGCAGCCGGGGGATGAATGAGCAGTTCTTC.

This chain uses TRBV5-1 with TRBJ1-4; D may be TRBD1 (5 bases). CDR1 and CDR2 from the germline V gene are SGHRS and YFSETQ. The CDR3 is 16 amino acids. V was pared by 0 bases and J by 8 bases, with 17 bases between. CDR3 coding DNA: TGCGCCAGCAGCTTGGGGCTTCAGGGTTCAGGGGAAAAACTGTTTTTT. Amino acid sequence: CASSLGLQGSGEKLFF.

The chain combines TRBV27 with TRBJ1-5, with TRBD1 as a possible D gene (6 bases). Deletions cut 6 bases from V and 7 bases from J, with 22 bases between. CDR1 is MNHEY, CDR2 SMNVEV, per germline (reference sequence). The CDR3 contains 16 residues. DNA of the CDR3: TGTGCCAGCAGGAGATCCTCCTACAGGGTTGGACAGCCCCAGCATTTT. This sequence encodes CASRRSSYRVGQPQHF.

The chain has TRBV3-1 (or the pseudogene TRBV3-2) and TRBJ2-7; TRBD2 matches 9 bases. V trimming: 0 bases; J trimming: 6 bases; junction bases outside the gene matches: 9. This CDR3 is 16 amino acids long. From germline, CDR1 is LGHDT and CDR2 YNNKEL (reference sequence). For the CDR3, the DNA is TGTGCCAGCAGCCAAGATGCAAGCGGGGGGATCAGCGAGCAGTACTTC. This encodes CASSQDASGGISEQYF.

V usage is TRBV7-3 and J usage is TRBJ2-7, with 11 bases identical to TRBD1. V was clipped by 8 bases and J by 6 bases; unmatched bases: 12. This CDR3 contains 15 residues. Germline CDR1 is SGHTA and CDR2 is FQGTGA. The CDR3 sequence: CASASQGQGAGEQYF. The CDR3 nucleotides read TGTGCCAGCGCCTCTCAAGGACAGGGGGCCGGCGAGCAGTACTTC. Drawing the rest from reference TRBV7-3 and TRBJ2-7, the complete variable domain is GAGVSQTPSNKVTEKGKYVELRCDPISGHTALYWYRQSLGQGPEFLIYFQGTGAADDSGLPNDRFFAVRPEGSVSTLKIQRTERGDSAVYLCASASQGQGAGEQYFGPGTRLTVT.

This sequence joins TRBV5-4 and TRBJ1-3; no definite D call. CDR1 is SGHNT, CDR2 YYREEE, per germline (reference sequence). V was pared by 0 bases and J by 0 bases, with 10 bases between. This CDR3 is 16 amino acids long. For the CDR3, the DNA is TGTGCCAGCAGCTTGGATCCCGGGAACTCTGGAAACACCATATATTTT. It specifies CASSLDPGNSGNTIYF. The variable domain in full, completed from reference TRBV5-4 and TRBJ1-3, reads ETGVTQSPTHLIKTRGQQVTLRCSSQSGHNTVSWYQQALGQGPQFIFQYYREEENGRGNFPPRFSGLQFPNYSSELNVNALELDDSALYLCASSLDPGNSGNTIYFGEGSWLTVV.

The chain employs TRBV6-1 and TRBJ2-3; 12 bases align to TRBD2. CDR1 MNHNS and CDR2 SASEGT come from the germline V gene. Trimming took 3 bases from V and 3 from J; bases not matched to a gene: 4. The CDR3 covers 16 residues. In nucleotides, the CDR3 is TGTGCCAGCAGTGAGCAAACTAGCGGGGGGACAGATACGCAGTATTTT. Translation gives CASSEQTSGGTDTQYF.

The CDR3 DNA follows: TGTGCCAGCAGTGAAGCCAGATTCGCTTTCTTT. Protein sequence: CASSEARFAFF. V gene TRBV6-1 combines with J gene TRBJ1-1; D ambiguous. Trimming stripped 0 bases from V and 11 bases from J, with 7 bases between. The CDR3 has 11 residues. Germline values: CDR1 MNHNS, CDR2 SASEGT.

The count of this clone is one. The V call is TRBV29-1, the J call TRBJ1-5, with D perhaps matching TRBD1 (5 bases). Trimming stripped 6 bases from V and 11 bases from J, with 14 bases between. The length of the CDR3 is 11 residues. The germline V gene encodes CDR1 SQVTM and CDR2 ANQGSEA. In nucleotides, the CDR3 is TGCAGCGTGGGGGGGGAGGGAGCCCAGCATTTT. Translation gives CSVGGEGAQHF.

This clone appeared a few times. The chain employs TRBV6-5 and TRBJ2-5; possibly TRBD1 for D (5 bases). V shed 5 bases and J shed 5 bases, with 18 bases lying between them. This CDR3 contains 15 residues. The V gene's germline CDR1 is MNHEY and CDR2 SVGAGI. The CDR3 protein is CASSTYRTTGETQYF. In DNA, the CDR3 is TGTGCCAGCAGTACCTACAGGACAACTGGGGAGACCCAGTACTTC.

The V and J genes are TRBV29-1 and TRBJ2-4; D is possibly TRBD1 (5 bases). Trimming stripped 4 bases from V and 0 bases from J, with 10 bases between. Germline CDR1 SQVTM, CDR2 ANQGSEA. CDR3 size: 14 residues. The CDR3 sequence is CSVVDILAKNIQYF. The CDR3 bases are TGCAGCGTTGTGGACATCCTAGCCAAAAACATTCAGTACTTC.

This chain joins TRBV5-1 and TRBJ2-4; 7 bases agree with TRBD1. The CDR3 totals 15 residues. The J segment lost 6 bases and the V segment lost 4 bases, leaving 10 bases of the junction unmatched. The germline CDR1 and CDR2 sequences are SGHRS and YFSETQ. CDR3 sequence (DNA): TGCGCCAGCAGCCGCGAGACAGGGCAGGGAAACATTCAGTACTTC. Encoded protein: CASSRETGQGNIQYF.

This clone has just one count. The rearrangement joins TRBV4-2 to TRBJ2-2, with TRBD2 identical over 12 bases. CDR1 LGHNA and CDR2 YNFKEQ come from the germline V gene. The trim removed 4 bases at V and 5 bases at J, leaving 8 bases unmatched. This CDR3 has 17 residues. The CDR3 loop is CASSPRAGTSGTGELFF. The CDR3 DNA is TGTGCCAGCAGCCCCCGGGCCGGGACTAGCGGGACCGGGGAGCTGTTTTTT.

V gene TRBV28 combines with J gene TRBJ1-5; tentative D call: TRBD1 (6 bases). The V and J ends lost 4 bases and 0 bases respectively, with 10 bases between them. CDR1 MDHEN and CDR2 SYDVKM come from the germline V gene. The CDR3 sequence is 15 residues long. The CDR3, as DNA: TGTGCCAGCAGTTGGGGGCTTTATAGCAATCAGCCCCAGCATTTT. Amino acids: CASSWGLYSNQPQHF. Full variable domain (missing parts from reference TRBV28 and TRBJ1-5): DVKVTQSSRYLVKRTGEKVFLECVQDMDHENMFWYRQDPGLGLRLIYFSYDVKMKEKGDIPEGYSVSREKKERFSLILESASTNQTSMYLCASSWGLYSNQPQHFGDGTRLSIL.

Written as DNA, the CDR3 is TGTGCCAGCAGTCTCGTCCCAAACAGGAATGAGCAGTTCTTC. Amino acids: CASSLVPNRNEQFF. V usage is TRBV7-9 and J usage is TRBJ2-1, with a tentative D call TRBD1 (5 bases). CDR3 length: 14 amino acids. Trimming pared 6 bases from V and 7 bases from J, leaving 16 bases between. Per the germline V gene, CDR1 is SEHNR and CDR2 is FQNEAQ (reference sequence).

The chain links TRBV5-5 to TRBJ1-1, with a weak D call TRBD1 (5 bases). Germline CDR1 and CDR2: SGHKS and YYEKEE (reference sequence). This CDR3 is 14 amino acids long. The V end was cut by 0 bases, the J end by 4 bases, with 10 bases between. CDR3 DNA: TGTGCCAGCAGCTTGGCCGTCAGGGTCACTGAAGCTTTCTTT. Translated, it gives CASSLAVRVTEAFF.

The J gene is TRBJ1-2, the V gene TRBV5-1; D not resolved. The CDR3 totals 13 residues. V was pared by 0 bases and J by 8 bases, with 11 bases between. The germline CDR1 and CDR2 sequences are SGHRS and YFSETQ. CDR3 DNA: TGCGCCAGCAGCTTGGCATCGAGTGAAGGCTACACCTTC. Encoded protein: CASSLASSEGYTF. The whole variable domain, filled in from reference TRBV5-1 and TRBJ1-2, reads KAGVTQTPRYLIKTRGQQVTLSCSPISGHRSVSWYQQTPGQGLQFLFEYFSETQRNKGNFPGRFSGRQFSNSRSEMNVSTLELGDSALYLCASSLASSEGYTFGSGTRLTVV.

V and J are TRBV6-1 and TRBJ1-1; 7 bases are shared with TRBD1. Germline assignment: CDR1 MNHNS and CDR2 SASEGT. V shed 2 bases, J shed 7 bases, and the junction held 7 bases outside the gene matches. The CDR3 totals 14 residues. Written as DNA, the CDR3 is TGTGCCAGCAGTGAACAGGGGGAAAAGGGTGAAGCTTTCTTT. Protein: CASSEQGEKGEAFF.

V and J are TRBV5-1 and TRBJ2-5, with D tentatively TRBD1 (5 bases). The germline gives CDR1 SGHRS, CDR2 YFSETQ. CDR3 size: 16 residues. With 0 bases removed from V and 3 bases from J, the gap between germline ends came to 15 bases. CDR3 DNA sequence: TGCGCCAGCAGCTTGGGAAACACAGGTGGGGAAGAGACCCAGTACTTC. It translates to CASSLGNTGGEETQYF. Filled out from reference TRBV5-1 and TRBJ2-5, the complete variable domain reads KAGVTQTPRYLIKTRGQQVTLSCSPISGHRSVSWYQQTPGQGLQFLFEYFSETQRNKGNFPGRFSGRQFSNSRSEMNVSTLELGDSALYLCASSLGNTGGEETQYFGPGTRLLVL.

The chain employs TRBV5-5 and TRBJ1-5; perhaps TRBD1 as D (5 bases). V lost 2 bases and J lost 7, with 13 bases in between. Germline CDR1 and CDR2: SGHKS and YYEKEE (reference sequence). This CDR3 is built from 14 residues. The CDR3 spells CASSFLQVEQPQHF. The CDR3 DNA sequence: TGTGCCAGCAGCTTTTTACAGGTGGAGCAGCCCCAGCATTTT.